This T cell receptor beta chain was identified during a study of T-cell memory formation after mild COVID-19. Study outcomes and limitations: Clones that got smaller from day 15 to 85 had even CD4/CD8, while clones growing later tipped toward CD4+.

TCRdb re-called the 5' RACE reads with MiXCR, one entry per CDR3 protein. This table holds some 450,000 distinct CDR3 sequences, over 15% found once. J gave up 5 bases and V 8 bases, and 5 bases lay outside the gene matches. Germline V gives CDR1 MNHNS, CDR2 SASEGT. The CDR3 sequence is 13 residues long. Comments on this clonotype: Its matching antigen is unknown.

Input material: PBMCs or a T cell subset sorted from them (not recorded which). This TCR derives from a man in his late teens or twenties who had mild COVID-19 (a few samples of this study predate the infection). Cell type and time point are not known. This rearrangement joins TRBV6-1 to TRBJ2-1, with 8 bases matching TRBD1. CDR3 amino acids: CASHRGQDNEQFF. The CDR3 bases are TGTGCCAGCCACCGGGGACAGGACAATGAGCAGTTCTTC.